This TCR beta chain was identified in a study of blood T cells in healthy people across ages. Study-level results: Naive CD4+ cell counts and diversity both ran higher in long-lived than in aged donors. Naive T cell percentage strongly correlated with TCR beta diversity. Estimated diversity, derived from one million T cells, was regarded as an underestimate.

As concerns this clonotype: Its antigen remains unidentified.

The germline CDR1 and CDR2 sequences are SGDLS and YYNGEE. CDR3 size: 11 residues. V gave up 3 bases and J gave up 6 bases, with 6 bases separating them. The use of a sample-barcoded 5' primer and a J-beta primer mix characterized a second PCR of roughly 7 to 12 cycles. Every cDNA molecule bore a tag from a template-switch adaptor containing 12 random nucleotides. MiXCR was run by TCRdb on the 5' RACE reads, yielding one entry per CDR3 protein. The data show some 1.4 million distinct CDR3 sequences, 40% to 50% seen once. The receptor was isolated from a woman under 30 in good health. The sequenced sample was blood. The J gene is TRBJ1-2, the V gene TRBV9, with unresolved D. CDR3 DNA sequence: TGTGCCAGCAGCGCCTACCATGGCTACACCTTC. It encodes CASSAYHGYTF.